There are a few counts of the clone carrying this TCR beta chain. This sample was taken from a study of T cell clones after liver transplantation. Germline CDR1 is LNHDA and CDR2 is SQIVND (reference sequence). V gave up 5 bases and J gave up 3 bases, with 14 bases separating them. CDR3 length: 15 residues. The data were produced by immunoSEQ multiplex PCR, yet TCRdb's version contains in-frame clones alone and is incomplete. The sample holds 45,000 to 55,000 clones, about 88% seen once. This chain uses TRBV19 with TRBJ1-5; the D is unclear. This specimen consisted of CD4+ T cells from blood, obtained before liver transplant. This TCR was sampled from a human donor who received a liver transplant. CDR3 in amino acids: CASSSRGLDNQPQHF. The CDR3 nucleotides read TGTGCCAGTAGTTCGCGGGGTCTAGACAATCAGCCCCAGCATTTT.